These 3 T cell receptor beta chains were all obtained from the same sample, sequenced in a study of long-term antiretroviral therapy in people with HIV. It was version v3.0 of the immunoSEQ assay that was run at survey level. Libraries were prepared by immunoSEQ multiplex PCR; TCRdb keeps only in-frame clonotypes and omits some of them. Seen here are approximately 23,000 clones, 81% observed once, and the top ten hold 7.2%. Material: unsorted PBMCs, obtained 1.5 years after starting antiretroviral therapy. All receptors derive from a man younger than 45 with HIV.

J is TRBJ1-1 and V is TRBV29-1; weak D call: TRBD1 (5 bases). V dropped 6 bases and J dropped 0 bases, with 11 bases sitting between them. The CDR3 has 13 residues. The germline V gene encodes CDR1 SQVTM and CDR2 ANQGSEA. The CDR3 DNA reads TGCAGCGTAGAGGGACGACTGAACACTGAAGCTTTCTTT. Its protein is CSVEGRLNTEAFF.

DNA for the CDR3: TGTGCCAGTAGTATAGATGGGTTTTCTGGCCCCTACGAGCAGTACTTC. Translated: CASSIDGFSGPYEQYF. The rearrangement links TRBV19 to TRBJ2-7; the D is unclear. The ends were cut back, 0 bases at V and 2 bases at J, with 14 bases in the middle. Germline V gives CDR1 LNHDA, CDR2 SQIVND (reference sequence). The CDR3 covers 16 residues.

CDR3 residues: CASSLAGGEQYF. The CDR3 DNA follows: TGTGCCAGCAGCTTGGCCGGGGGCGAGCAGTACTTC. The chain recombines TRBV11-2 with TRBJ2-7; D may be TRBD2 (6 bases). Trimming removed 3 bases from V and 6 bases from J, with 9 bases in between. The V gene's germline CDR1 is SGHAT and CDR2 FQNNGV. This CDR3 has 12 amino acids. Complete variable domain (other parts from reference TRBV11-2 and TRBJ2-7): EAGVAQSPRYKIIEKRQSVAFWCNPISGHATLYWYQQILGQGPKLLIQFQNNGVVDDSQLPKDRFSAERLKGVDSTLKIQPAKLEDSAVYLCASSLAGGEQYFGPGTRLTVT.